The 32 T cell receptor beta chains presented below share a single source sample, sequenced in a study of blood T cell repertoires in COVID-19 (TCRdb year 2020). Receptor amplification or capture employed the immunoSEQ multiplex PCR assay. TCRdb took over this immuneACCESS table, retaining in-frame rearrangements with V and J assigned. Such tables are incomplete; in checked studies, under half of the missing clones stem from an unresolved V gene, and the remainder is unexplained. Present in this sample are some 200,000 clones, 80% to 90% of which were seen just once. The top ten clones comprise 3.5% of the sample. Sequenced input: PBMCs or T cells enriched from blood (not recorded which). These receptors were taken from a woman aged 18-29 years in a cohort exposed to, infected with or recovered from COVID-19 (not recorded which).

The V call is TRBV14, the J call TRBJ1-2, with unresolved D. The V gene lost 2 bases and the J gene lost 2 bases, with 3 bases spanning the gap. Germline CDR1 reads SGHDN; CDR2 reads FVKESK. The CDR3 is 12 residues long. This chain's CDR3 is CASSQRNYGYTF. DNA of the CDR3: TGTGCCAGCAGCCAACGGAACTATGGCTACACCTTC.

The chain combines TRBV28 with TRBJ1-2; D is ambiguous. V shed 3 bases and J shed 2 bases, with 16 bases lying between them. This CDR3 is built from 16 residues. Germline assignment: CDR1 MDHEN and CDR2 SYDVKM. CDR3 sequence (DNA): TGTGCCAGCAGTTTTGGGGATAGCGTACAAAACTATGGCTACACCTTC. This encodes CASSFGDSVQNYGYTF.

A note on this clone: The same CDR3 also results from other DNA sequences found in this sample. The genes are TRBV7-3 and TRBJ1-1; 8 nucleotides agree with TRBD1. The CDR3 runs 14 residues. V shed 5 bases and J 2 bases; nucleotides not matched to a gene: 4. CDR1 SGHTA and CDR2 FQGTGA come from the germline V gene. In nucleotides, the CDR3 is TGTGCCAGCAGCCCTGGACAGGGCAACACTGAAGCTTTCTTT. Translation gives CASSPGQGNTEAFF.

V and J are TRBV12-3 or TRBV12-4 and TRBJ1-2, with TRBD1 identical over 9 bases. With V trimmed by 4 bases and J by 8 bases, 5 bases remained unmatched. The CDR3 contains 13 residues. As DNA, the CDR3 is TGTGCCAGCAGTTCCCGGACAGGGGTCGGCTACACCTTC. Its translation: CASSSRTGVGYTF.

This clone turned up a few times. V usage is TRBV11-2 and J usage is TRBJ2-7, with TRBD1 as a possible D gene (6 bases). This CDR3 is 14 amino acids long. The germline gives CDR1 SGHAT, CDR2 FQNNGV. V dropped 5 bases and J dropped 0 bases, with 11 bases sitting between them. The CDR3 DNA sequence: TGTGCCAGCAGCGCCAGGACAGTCTCCTACGAGCAGTACTTC. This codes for CASSARTVSYEQYF.

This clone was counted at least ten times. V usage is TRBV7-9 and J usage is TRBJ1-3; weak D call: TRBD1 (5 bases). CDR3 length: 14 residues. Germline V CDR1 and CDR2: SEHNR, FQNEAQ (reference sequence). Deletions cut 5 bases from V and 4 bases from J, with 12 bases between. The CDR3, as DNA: TGTGCCAGCAGCCCCCCGGACATCGGAAACACCATATATTTT. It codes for CASSPPDIGNTIYF.

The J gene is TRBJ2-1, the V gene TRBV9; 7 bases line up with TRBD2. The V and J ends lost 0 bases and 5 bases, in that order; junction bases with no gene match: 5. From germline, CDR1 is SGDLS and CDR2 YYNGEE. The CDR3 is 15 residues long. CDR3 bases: TGTGCCAGCAGCGTAGCTGGGGGGGAAAACAATGAGCAGTTCTTC. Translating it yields CASSVAGGENNEQFF.

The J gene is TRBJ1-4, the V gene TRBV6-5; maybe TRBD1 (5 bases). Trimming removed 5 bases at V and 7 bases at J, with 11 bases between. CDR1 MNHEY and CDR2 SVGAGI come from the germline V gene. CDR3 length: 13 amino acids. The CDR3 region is CASSQGGGEKLFF. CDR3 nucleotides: TGTGCCAGCAGTCAGGGAGGAGGTGAAAAACTGTTTTTT.

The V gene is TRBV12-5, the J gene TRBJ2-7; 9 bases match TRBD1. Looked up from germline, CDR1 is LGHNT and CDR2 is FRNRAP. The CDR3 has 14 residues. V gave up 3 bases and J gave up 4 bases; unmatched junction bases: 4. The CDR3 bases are TGTGCTAGTGGTTTCCGGGACAGGGTTTACGAGCAGTACTTC. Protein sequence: CASGFRDRVYEQYF.

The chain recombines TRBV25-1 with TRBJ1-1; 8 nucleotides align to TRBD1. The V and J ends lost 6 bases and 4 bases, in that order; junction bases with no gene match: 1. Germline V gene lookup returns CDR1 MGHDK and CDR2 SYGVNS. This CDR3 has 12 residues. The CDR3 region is CASRGTGTEAFF. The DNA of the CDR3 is TGTGCCAGCAGAGGGACAGGCACTGAAGCTTTCTTT.

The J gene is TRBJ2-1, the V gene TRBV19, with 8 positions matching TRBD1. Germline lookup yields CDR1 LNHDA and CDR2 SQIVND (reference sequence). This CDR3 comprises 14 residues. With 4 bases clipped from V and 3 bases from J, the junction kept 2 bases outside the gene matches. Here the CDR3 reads CASSTGQVYNEQFF. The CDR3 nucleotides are TGTGCCAGTAGTACGGGACAGGTCTACAATGAGCAGTTCTTC.

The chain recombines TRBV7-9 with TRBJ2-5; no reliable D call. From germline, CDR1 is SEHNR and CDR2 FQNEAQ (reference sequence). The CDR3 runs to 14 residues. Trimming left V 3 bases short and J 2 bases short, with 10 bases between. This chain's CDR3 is CASSFFASQETQYF. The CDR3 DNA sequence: TGTGCCAGCAGCTTTTTTGCTAGTCAAGAGACCCAGTACTTC. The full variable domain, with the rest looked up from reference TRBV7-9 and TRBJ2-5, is DTGVSQNPRHKITKRGQNVTFRCDPISEHNRLYWYRQTLGQGPEFLTYFQNEAQLEKSRLLSDRFSAERPKGSFSTLEIQRTEQGDSAMYLCASSFFASQETQYFGPGTRLLVL.

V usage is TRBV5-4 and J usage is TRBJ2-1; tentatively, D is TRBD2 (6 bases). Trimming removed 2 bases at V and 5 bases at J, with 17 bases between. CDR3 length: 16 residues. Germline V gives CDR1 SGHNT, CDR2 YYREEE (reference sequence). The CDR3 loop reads CASSFGGGRGDNEQFF. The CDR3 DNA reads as TGTGCCAGCAGCTTCGGTGGCGGGCGCGGGGACAATGAGCAGTTCTTC.

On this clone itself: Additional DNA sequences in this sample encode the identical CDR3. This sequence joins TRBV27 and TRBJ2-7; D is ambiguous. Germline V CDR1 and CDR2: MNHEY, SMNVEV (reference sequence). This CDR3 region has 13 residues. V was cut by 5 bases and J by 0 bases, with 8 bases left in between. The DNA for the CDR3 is TGTGCCAGCAGTCCCCGGTCCTCCTACGAGCAGTACTTC. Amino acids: CASSPRSSYEQYF.

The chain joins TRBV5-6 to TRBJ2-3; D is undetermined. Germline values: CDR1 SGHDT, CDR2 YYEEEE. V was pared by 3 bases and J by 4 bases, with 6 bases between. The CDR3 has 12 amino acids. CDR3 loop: CASSSSADTQYF. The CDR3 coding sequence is TGTGCCAGCAGCTCGTCGGCAGATACGCAGTATTTT. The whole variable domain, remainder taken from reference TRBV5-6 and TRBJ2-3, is DAGVTQSPTHLIKTRGQQVTLRCSPKSGHDTVSWYQQALGQGPQFIFQYYEEEERQRGNFPDRFSGHQFPNYSSELNVNALLLGDSALYLCASSSSADTQYFGPGTRLTVL.

This chain's CDR3 is CASSAGENYGYTF. The CDR3 region has the DNA TGTGCCAGCTCAGCCGGGGAGAACTATGGCTACACCTTC. This chain uses TRBV18 with TRBJ1-2; the D is unclear. The CDR3 is 13 residues long. Trimming pared 5 bases from V and 2 bases from J, leaving 9 bases between. CDR1 is KGHSH, CDR2 LQKENI, per germline.

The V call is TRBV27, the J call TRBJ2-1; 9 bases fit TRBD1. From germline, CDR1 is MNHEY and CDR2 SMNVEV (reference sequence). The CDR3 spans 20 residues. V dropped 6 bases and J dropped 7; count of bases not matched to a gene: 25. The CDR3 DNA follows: TGTGCCAGCAGAACTACAGGGGGCGATGTGGTGGGAGGTAACATTAATGAGCAGTTCTTC. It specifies CASRTTGGDVVGGNINEQFF.

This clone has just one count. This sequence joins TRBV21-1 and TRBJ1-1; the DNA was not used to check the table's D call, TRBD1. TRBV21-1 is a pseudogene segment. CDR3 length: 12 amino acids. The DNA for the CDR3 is TGTGCCAGCAGGACAGTTAACACTGAAGCTTTCTTT. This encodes CASRTVNTEAFF.

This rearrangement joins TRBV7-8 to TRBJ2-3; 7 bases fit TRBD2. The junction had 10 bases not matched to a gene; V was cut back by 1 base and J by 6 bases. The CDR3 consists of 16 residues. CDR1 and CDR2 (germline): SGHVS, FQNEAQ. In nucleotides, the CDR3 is TGTGCCAGCAGCTTAGTTTCGCGGACTAGGGTCGATACGCAGTATTTT. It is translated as CASSLVSRTRVDTQYF. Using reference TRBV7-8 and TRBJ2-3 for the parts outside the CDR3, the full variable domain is GAGVSQSPRYKVAKRGQDVALRCDPISGHVSLFWYQQALGQGPEFLTYFQNEAQLDKSGLPSDRFFAERPEGSVSTLKIQRTQQEDSAVYLCASSLVSRTRVDTQYFGPGTRLTVL.

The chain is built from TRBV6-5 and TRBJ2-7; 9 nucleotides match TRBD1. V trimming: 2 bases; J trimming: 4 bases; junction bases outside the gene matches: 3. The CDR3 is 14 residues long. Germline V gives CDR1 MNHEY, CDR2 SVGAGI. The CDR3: CASSYGQGPYEQYF. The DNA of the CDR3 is TGTGCCAGCAGTTACGGACAGGGGCCTTACGAGCAGTACTTC.

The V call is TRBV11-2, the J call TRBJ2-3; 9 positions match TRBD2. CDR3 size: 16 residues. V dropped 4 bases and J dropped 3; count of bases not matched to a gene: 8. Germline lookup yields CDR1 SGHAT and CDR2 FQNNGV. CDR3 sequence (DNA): TGTGCCAGCAGCTCACCGCCGGGACTAGCAACAGATACGCAGTATTTT. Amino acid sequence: CASSSPPGLATDTQYF.

The DNA of the CDR3 is TGTGCCAGCAGCTTAGATAGTTCAACCCTCTCTGGAAACACCATATATTTT. Residues: CASSLDSSTLSGNTIYF. The rearrangement links TRBV11-2 to TRBJ1-3; D unclear. This CDR3 has 17 amino acids. With 0 bases removed from V and 0 bases from J, the gap between germline ends came to 12 bases. The germline V gene encodes CDR1 SGHAT and CDR2 FQNNGV. Full variable domain (rest looked up from reference TRBV11-2 and TRBJ1-3): EAGVAQSPRYKIIEKRQSVAFWCNPISGHATLYWYQQILGQGPKLLIQFQNNGVVDDSQLPKDRFSAERLKGVDSTLKIQPAKLEDSAVYLCASSLDSSTLSGNTIYFGEGSWLTVV.

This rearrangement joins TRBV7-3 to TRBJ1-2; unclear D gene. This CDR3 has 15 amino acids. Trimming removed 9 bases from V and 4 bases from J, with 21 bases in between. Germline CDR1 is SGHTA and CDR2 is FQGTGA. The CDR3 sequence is CASRAGNTETYGYTF. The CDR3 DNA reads TGTGCCAGTAGGGCGGGCAACACGGAGACCTATGGCTACACCTTC.

CDR3 coding DNA: TGTGCCAGCAGCCAATACGGAACGCAGGGTCTTCCCTATGGCTACACCTTC. Its protein is CASSQYGTQGLPYGYTF. This rearrangement joins TRBV13 to TRBJ1-2; TRBD1 is a possible D gene (5 bases). The CDR3 covers 17 residues. CDR1 is PRHDT, CDR2 FYEKMQ, per germline (reference sequence). V dropped 5 bases and J dropped 4 bases, with 23 bases sitting between them.

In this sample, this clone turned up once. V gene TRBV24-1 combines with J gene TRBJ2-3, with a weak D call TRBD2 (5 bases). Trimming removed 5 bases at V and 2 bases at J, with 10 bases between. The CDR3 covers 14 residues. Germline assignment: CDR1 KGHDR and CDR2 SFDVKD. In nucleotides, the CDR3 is TGTGCCACCAGTGGCCGAGGGCTCACAGATACGCAGTATTTT. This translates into CATSGRGLTDTQYF.

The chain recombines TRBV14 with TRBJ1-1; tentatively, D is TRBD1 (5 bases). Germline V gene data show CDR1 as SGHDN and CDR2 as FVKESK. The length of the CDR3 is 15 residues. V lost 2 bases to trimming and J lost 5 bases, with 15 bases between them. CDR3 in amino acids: CASSQRGTAVTEAFF. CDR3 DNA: TGTGCCAGCAGCCAACGGGGGACGGCTGTAACTGAAGCTTTCTTT.

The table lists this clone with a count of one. CDR3 sequence reads: CASSQIPGGNTEAFF. The CDR3 nucleotides are TGTGCCAGCAGCCAAATCCCGGGGGGAAACACTGAAGCTTTCTTT. The genes are TRBV7-3 and TRBJ1-1; D possibly corresponds to TRBD1 (5 bases). The V end lost 5 bases, the J end lost 2 bases, and 15 bases lay between the germline ends. The CDR3 consists of 15 residues. Germline assignment: CDR1 SGHTA and CDR2 FQGTGA.

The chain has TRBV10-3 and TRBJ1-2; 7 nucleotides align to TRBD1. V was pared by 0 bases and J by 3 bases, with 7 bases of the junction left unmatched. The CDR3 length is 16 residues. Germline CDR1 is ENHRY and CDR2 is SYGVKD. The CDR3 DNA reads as TGTGCCATCAGTGAGTCTCTGACAGGGCACGACTATGGCTACACCTTC. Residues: CAISESLTGHDYGYTF.

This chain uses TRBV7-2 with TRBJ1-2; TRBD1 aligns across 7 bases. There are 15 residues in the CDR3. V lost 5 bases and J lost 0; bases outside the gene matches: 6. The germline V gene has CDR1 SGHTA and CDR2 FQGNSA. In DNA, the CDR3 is TGTGCCAGCAGCCCCCCGGGACAGACTAACTATGGCTACACCTTC. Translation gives CASSPPGQTNYGYTF. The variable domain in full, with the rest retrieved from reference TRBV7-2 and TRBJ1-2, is GAGVSQSPSNKVTEKGKDVELRCDPISGHTALYWYRQSLGQGLEFLIYFQGNSAPDKSGLPSDRFSAERTGGSVSTLTIQRTQQEDSAVYLCASSPPGQTNYGYTFGSGTRLTVV.

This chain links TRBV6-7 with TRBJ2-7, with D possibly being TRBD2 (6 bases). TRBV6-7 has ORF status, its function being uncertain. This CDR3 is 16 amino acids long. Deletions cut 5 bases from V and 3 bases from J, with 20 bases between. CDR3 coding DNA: TGTGCCAGCAGTAGCAACCCGGGAGAACCAGGCTACGAGCAGTACTTC. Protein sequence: CASSSNPGEPGYEQYF.

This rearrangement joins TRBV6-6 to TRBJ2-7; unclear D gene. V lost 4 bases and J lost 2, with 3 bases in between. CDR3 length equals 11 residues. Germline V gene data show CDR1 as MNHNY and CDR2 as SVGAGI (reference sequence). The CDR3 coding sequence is TGTGCCAGCAGTTCCGCCTACGAGCAGTACTTC. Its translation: CASSSAYEQYF.

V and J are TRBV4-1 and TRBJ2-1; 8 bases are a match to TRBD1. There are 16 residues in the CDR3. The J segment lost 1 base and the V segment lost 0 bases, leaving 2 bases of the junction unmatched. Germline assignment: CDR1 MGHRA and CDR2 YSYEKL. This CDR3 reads CASSQEDRGSYNEQFF. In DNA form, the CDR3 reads TGCGCCAGCAGCCAAGAAGACAGGGGATCCTACAATGAGCAGTTCTTC.